This is a list of T cell receptor beta chains from one sample in a study of draining lymph node invasion in breast cancer. TCRdb itself ran the bulk RNA-seq reads through MiXCR, one entry per CDR3 protein. The repertoire holds some 1,300 distinct CDR3 sequences, with about 64% as singletons. The specimen was sorted memory CD4+ effector T cells from the tumor. The receptors come from a female donor with luminal breast cancer. CDR3s include the opening cysteine and the closing phenylalanine or tryptophan. A D gene is named only where the DNA matches it firmly. Size tells how often a clone was seen (once, few, many) or the class of an expanded clone, and some rows leave it out.

V gene: TRBV20-1
clone size: .
J gene: TRBJ1-5
D gene: TRBD1
CDR3 protein: CSARGGGTALNQPQHF
CDR3 DNA: TGCAGTGCTAGAGGGGGTGGGACAGCACTTAATCAGCCCCAGCATTTT

V gene: TRBV5-1
clone size: .
J gene: TRBJ1-2
D gene: TRBD1
CDR3 protein: CASSEGTGYGYTF
CDR3 DNA: TGCGCCAGCAGCGAAGGGACAGGATATGGCTACACCTTC

V gene: TRBV20-1
clone size: .
J gene: TRBJ2-1
D gene: TRBD2
CDR3 protein: CSAGTSGGGYEQFF
CDR3 DNA: TGCAGTGCTGGGACTAGCGGGGGGGGGTATGAGCAGTTCTTC

V gene: TRBV18
clone size: .
J gene: TRBJ1-1
D gene: TRBD1
CDR3 protein: CASSPRTGTGASTEAFF
CDR3 DNA: TGTGCCAGCTCACCACGTACCGGGACAGGGGCCAGCACTGAAGCTTTCTTT

V gene: TRBV12-3/TRBV12-4
clone size: .
J gene: TRBJ2-3
D gene: .
CDR3 protein: CASRPGVTDTQYF
CDR3 DNA: TGTGCCAGCAGACCGGGGGTCACAGATACGCAGTATTTT

V gene: TRBV20-1
clone size: .
J gene: TRBJ1-4
D gene: TRBD1
CDR3 protein: CSARDLDRGKGPKLFF
CDR3 DNA: TGCAGTGCTAGAGATCTAGACAGGGGGAAGGGGCCAAAACTGTTTTTT

V gene: TRBV3-1
clone size: .
J gene: TRBJ2-3
D gene: .
CDR3 protein: CASSLRTFGTDTQYF
CDR3 DNA: TGTGCCAGCAGCCTAAGGACATTTGGCACAGATACGCAGTATTTT

V gene: TRBV7-8
clone size: .
J gene: TRBJ1-3
D gene: .
CDR3 protein: CASSYVESYSGNTIYF
CDR3 DNA: TGTGCCAGCAGCTACGTCGAGTCTTACTCTGGAAACACCATATATTTT

V gene: TRBV7-2
clone size: .
J gene: TRBJ1-6
D gene: TRBD1
CDR3 protein: CASSAGQRNSPLHF
CDR3 DNA: TGTGCCAGCAGCGCGGGACAGCGTAATTCACCCCTCCACTTT

V gene: TRBV5-6
clone size: .
J gene: TRBJ1-1
D gene: TRBD1
CDR3 protein: CASRRPGQGAEAFF
CDR3 DNA: TGTGCCAGCAGGCGTCCGGGACAGGGCGCTGAAGCTTTCTTT

V gene: TRBV27
clone size: .
J gene: TRBJ2-7
D gene: .
CDR3 protein: CASSPSIGPYEQYF
CDR3 DNA: TGTGCCAGCAGTCCATCTATAGGCCCCTACGAGCAGTACTTC

V gene: TRBV5-4
clone size: few
J gene: TRBJ2-5
D gene: .
CDR3 protein: CASSFRTNKETQYF
CDR3 DNA: TGTGCCAGCAGCTTCCGAACTAACAAAGAGACCCAGTACTTC

V gene: TRBV3-1
clone size: once
J gene: TRBJ1-6
D gene: .
CDR3 protein: CASSQDLRGLSPLHF
CDR3 DNA: TGTGCCAGCAGCCAAGATCTACGCGGGCTTTCACCCCTCCACTTT

V gene: TRBV12-3/TRBV12-4
clone size: few
J gene: TRBJ1-5
D gene: .
CDR3 protein: CASSPGQINQPQHF
CDR3 DNA: TGTGCCAGCAGTCCTGGACAGATCAATCAGCCCCAGCATTTT

V gene: TRBV7-9
clone size: .
J gene: TRBJ1-5
D gene: .
CDR3 protein: CASSSGGRSFDQAQHF
CDR3 DNA: TGTGCCAGCAGCTCCGGAGGACGGTCCTTCGATCAGGCCCAGCATTTT

V gene: TRBV28
clone size: .
J gene: TRBJ2-4
D gene: TRBD2
CDR3 protein: CASSPPERAGENIQYF
CDR3 DNA: TGTGCCAGCAGTCCCCCCGAGCGAGCGGGGGAAAACATTCAGTACTTC

V gene: TRBV9
clone size: once
J gene: TRBJ2-1
D gene: .
CDR3 protein: CASSVTLSSYNEQFF
CDR3 DNA: TGTGCCAGCAGCGTAACGCTGAGCTCCTACAATGAGCAGTTCTTC

V gene: TRBV5-4
clone size: .
J gene: TRBJ2-1
D gene: .
CDR3 protein: CASSTNWGNEQFF
CDR3 DNA: TGTGCCAGCAGCACCAACTGGGGTAATGAGCAGTTCTTC

V gene: TRBV7-9
clone size: .
J gene: TRBJ1-5
D gene: .
CDR3 protein: CASGRDRSGDQPQHF
CDR3 DNA: TGTGCCAGCGGCAGAGACAGGTCAGGGGATCAGCCCCAGCATTTT

V gene: TRBV20-1
clone size: .
J gene: TRBJ2-1
D gene: .
CDR3 protein: CSASLGWDNEQFF
CDR3 DNA: TGCAGTGCTAGTCTGGGGTGGGACAATGAGCAGTTCTTC

V gene: TRBV28
clone size: .
J gene: TRBJ1-5
D gene: .
CDR3 protein: CASSPPMGSVSAPQHF
CDR3 DNA: TGTGCCAGCTCCCCCCCCATGGGCAGCGTATCTGCGCCCCAGCATTTT

V gene: TRBV28
clone size: .
J gene: TRBJ2-4
D gene: .
CDR3 protein: CATHMRNIQYF
CDR3 DNA: TGTGCCACCCATATGAGAAACATTCAGTACTTC

V gene: TRBV30
clone size: few
J gene: TRBJ1-1
D gene: .
CDR3 protein: CAWSVQSEAFF
CDR3 DNA: TGTGCCTGGAGTGTACAATCTGAAGCTTTCTTT

V gene: TRBV5-5
clone size: .
J gene: TRBJ2-5
D gene: .
CDR3 protein: CASSARWKEETQYF
CDR3 DNA: TGTGCCAGCAGCGCCAGGTGGAAGGAGGAGACCCAGTACTTC

V gene: TRBV20-1
clone size: .
J gene: TRBJ1-2
D gene: .
CDR3 protein: CSARDWGRDNYGYTF
CDR3 DNA: TGCAGTGCTAGAGATTGGGGACGAGATAACTATGGCTACACCTTC

V gene: TRBV7-2
clone size: .
J gene: TRBJ2-1
D gene: .
CDR3 protein: CASSLDGGVYNEQFF
CDR3 DNA: TGTGCCAGCAGCTTAGACGGAGGAGTCTACAATGAGCAGTTCTTC

V gene: TRBV7-9
clone size: .
J gene: TRBJ2-5
D gene: .
CDR3 protein: CASRPRPGLRPETQYF
CDR3 DNA: TGTGCCAGCAGACCCCGTCCGGGGCTGAGGCCAGAGACCCAGTACTTC

V gene: TRBV12-3/TRBV12-4
clone size: .
J gene: TRBJ2-7
D gene: .
CDR3 protein: CASSPGRPTPYEQYF
CDR3 DNA: TGTGCCAGCAGCCCGGGGAGGCCTACCCCCTACGAGCAGTACTTC

V gene: TRBV10-3
clone size: .
J gene: TRBJ2-3
D gene: TRBD1
CDR3 protein: CAISDLDRGITDTQYF
CDR3 DNA: TGTGCCATCAGTGATTTGGACAGGGGGATCACAGATACGCAGTATTTT

V gene: TRBV20-1
clone size: .
J gene: TRBJ2-5
D gene: TRBD1
CDR3 protein: CSTRDQGQGGGQETQYF
CDR3 DNA: TGCAGTACTAGAGATCAGGGACAGGGCGGGGGCCAAGAGACCCAGTACTTC

V gene: TRBV7-9
clone size: .
J gene: TRBJ1-2
D gene: TRBD1
CDR3 protein: CASSLEQGGYTF
CDR3 DNA: TGTGCCAGCAGCTTAGAACAGGGGGGCTACACCTTC

V gene: TRBV20-1
clone size: .
J gene: TRBJ1-2
D gene: .
CDR3 protein: CSAREYFNYGYTF
CDR3 DNA: TGCAGTGCTAGGGAGTACTTTAACTATGGCTACACCTTC

V gene: TRBV7-2
clone size: .
J gene: TRBJ1-1
D gene: TRBD1
CDR3 protein: CASSLGGTANTEAFF
CDR3 DNA: TGTGCCAGCAGCTTAGGGGGGACAGCCAACACTGAAGCTTTCTTT

V gene: TRBV5-4
clone size: .
J gene: TRBJ2-1
D gene: TRBD1
CDR3 protein: CASRPGQGGVNEQFF
CDR3 DNA: TGTGCCAGCAGACCGGGACAGGGGGGTGTCAATGAGCAGTTCTTC

V gene: TRBV2
clone size: .
J gene: TRBJ1-6
D gene: .
CDR3 protein: CASSDYGVYNSPLHF
CDR3 DNA: TGTGCCAGCAGTGATTACGGGGTCTATAATTCACCCCTCCACTTT

V gene: TRBV11-2
clone size: .
J gene: TRBJ2-1
D gene: .
CDR3 protein: CASSITDYEQFF
CDR3 DNA: TGTGCCAGCAGCATTACCGATTATGAGCAGTTCTTC

V gene: TRBV12-3/TRBV12-4
clone size: .
J gene: TRBJ1-1
D gene: TRBD1
CDR3 protein: CASRGGTGLGTEAFF
CDR3 DNA: TGTGCCAGCAGAGGGGGGACAGGGCTGGGCACTGAAGCTTTCTTT

V gene: TRBV11-1
clone size: .
J gene: TRBJ2-5
D gene: .
CDR3 protein: CASSLGTAQETQYF
CDR3 DNA: TGTGCCAGCAGCTTAGGTACGGCACAAGAGACCCAGTACTTC

V gene: TRBV20-1
clone size: .
J gene: TRBJ1-4
D gene: .
CDR3 protein: CSARGSRDLFF
CDR3 DNA: TGCAGTGCTAGGGGGTCGCGGGACCTGTTTTTT

V gene: TRBV7-2
clone size: .
J gene: TRBJ2-1
D gene: .
CDR3 protein: CASSLAGAGDNEQFF
CDR3 DNA: TGTGCCAGCAGCTTAGCGGGGGCTGGCGACAATGAGCAGTTCTTC

V gene: TRBV19
clone size: .
J gene: TRBJ1-6
D gene: .
CDR3 protein: CASSSSGGGRSPLHF
CDR3 DNA: TGTGCCAGTAGTAGTTCAGGAGGGGGGCGATCACCCCTCCACTTT

V gene: TRBV6-2/TRBV6-3
clone size: .
J gene: TRBJ1-2
D gene: .
CDR3 protein: CASRGPLGAAVGGYTF
CDR3 DNA: TGTGCCAGCAGGGGACCCCTTGGGGCAGCTGTGGGTGGCTACACCTTC

V gene: TRBV13
clone size: .
J gene: TRBJ2-1
D gene: .
CDR3 protein: CASSRGGNEQFF
CDR3 DNA: TGTGCCAGCAGCCGAGGGGGGAATGAGCAGTTCTTC

V gene: TRBV14
clone size: .
J gene: TRBJ2-3
D gene: .
CDR3 protein: CASSLGDLVRTDTQYF
CDR3 DNA: TGTGCCAGCAGCCTCGGAGATTTAGTCCGCACAGATACGCAGTATTTT

V gene: TRBV28
clone size: .
J gene: TRBJ1-1
D gene: TRBD1
CDR3 protein: CASSSPSTGGLIAEAFF
CDR3 DNA: TGTGCCAGCAGTTCCCCGTCGACAGGGGGATTAATCGCTGAAGCTTTCTTT